A single sample is the source of the 27 T cell receptor beta chains below, sequenced in a study of blood T cell repertoires in COVID-19. Repertoires were generated with immunoSEQ multiplex PCR, while TCRdb's copy carries only in-frame clones and drops some. The table lists about 140,000 clones, roughly 80% of them singletons. Sequences were obtained from peripheral blood. All receptors derive from a human donor in a cohort sampled during active COVID-19.

The genes are TRBV7-9 and TRBJ1-6, with D unresolved. Germline CDR1 is SEHNR and CDR2 is FQNEAQ (reference sequence). Trimming removed 0 bases at V and 8 bases at J, with 11 bases between. The CDR3 length is 15 residues. Written as DNA, the CDR3 is TGTGCCAGCAGCTTAGCGTCAAGAAGCCATTCACCCCTCCACTTT. Translated, it gives CASSLASRSHSPLHF.

This chain connects TRBV11-3 to TRBJ1-1, with a possible D match to TRBD1 (5 bases). The V gene lost 5 bases and the J gene lost 2 bases, with 9 bases spanning the gap. CDR1 is SGHNT and CDR2 is YENEEA in the germline V gene. This CDR3 is built from 13 residues. CDR3 in amino acids: CASSRGVNTEAFF. In DNA form, the CDR3 reads TGTGCCAGCAGCCGGGGGGTTAACACTGAAGCTTTCTTT.

The chain recombines TRBV7-8 with TRBJ2-7; no definite D call. The CDR3 runs to 13 residues. V gave up 2 bases and J gave up 3 bases, with 8 bases separating them. CDR1 and CDR2 from the germline V gene are SGHVS and FQNEAQ. The CDR3: CASSLILYYEQYF. The CDR3 DNA sequence: TGTGCCAGCAGCTTAATTCTATACTACGAGCAGTACTTC. The whole variable domain, filled in from reference TRBV7-8 and TRBJ2-7, reads GAGVSQSPRYKVAKRGQDVALRCDPISGHVSLFWYQQALGQGPEFLTYFQNEAQLDKSGLPSDRFFAERPEGSVSTLKIQRTQQEDSAVYLCASSLILYYEQYFGPGTRLTVT.

The V call is TRBV9, the J call TRBJ2-1; 11 bases agree with TRBD2. This CDR3 comprises 14 residues. Looked up from germline, CDR1 is SGDLS and CDR2 is YYNGEE. V trimming: 3 bases; J trimming: 6 bases; junction bases outside the gene matches: 2. CDR3 region: CASSGSGGGNEQFF. CDR3 DNA sequence: TGTGCCAGCAGCGGTAGCGGGGGGGGCAATGAGCAGTTCTTC. The whole variable domain, remainder taken from reference TRBV9 and TRBJ2-1, is DSGVTQTPKHLITATGQRVTLRCSPRSGDLSVYWYQQSLDQGLQFLIQYYNGEERAKGNILERFSAQQFPDLHSELNLSSLELGDSALYFCASSGSGGGNEQFFGPGTRLTVL.

This sequence joins TRBV6-6 and TRBJ2-7, with a possible D match to TRBD1 (5 bases). V lost 3 bases and J 5 bases, leaving 20 bases between the germline ends. CDR1 is MNHNY, CDR2 SVGAGI, per germline (reference sequence). The CDR3 is 16 residues long. The CDR3 region has the DNA TGTGCCAGCAGTTATACTCTGGCAGGGAAGGGCCACGAGCAGTACTTC. Its translation: CASSYTLAGKGHEQYF.

This chain links TRBV9 with TRBJ1-2; D is unclear. CDR1 and CDR2 from the germline V gene are SGDLS and YYNGEE. Deletions cut 0 bases from V and 5 bases from J, with 11 bases between. The CDR3 is 14 amino acids. CDR3: CASSVGAAIYGYTF. The CDR3 coding sequence is TGTGCCAGCAGCGTAGGGGCCGCGATATATGGCTACACCTTC.

Ten or more counts support this clone. The chain combines TRBV5-1 with TRBJ2-2; 8 bases are shared with TRBD1. Germline loops: CDR1 SGHRS, CDR2 YFSETQ. V lost 4 bases, J lost 1 base, and 9 bases stayed unmatched. This CDR3 contains 17 residues. The CDR3 coding sequence is TGCGCCAGCAGCGATCCCACCGGGACAGGGAACACCGGGGAGCTGTTTTTT. Its translation is CASSDPTGTGNTGELFF.

V gene TRBV10-3 combines with J gene TRBJ2-3, with 8 bases that match TRBD2. This CDR3 is 15 amino acids long. Losses at the gene ends were 6 bases for V and 4 bases for J; bases not matched to a gene: 9. From germline, CDR1 is ENHRY and CDR2 SYGVKD. CDR3 protein: CAISTGGDSPDTQYF. CDR3 in DNA: TGTGCCATCAGCACCGGGGGGGACTCCCCAGATACGCAGTATTTT.

This clone was seen only a few times. The V call is TRBV2, the J call TRBJ2-7; D is possibly TRBD1 (5 bases). V was cut by 7 bases and J by 4 bases, with 17 bases left in between. Germline V gene data show CDR1 as SNHLY and CDR2 as FYNNEI. The CDR3 length is 14 residues. The CDR3: CASTPRVRDYEQYF. The CDR3 DNA sequence: TGTGCCAGCACCCCCAGGGTAAGGGATTACGAGCAGTACTTC.

This rearrangement joins TRBV7-2 to TRBJ2-2; D call uncertain. Per germline, CDR1 SGHTA and CDR2 FQGNSA. Trimming shortened V by 10 bases and J by 10 bases, and 13 bases separated the two germline ends. CDR3 length: 11 residues. This CDR3 is CATTTFEELFF. CDR3 DNA: TGTGCCACCACTACCTTTGAGGAGCTGTTTTTT. The full variable domain, with the rest looked up from reference TRBV7-2 and TRBJ2-2, is GAGVSQSPSNKVTEKGKDVELRCDPISGHTALYWYRQSLGQGLEFLIYFQGNSAPDKSGLPSDRFSAERTGGSVSTLTIQRTQQEDSAVYLCATTTFEELFFGEGSRLTVL.

J is TRBJ2-5 and V is TRBV7-2; TRBD2 might be the D (5 bases). This CDR3 comprises 17 residues. The germline V gene has CDR1 SGHTA and CDR2 FQGNSA. V was trimmed by 0 bases and J by 3 bases, leaving 17 bases between them. CDR3 DNA sequence: TGTGCCAGCAGCTTAGCGCGGAGGCGGGCCTGGGAAGAGACCCAGTACTTC. Its translation: CASSLARRRAWEETQYF.

The chain uses TRBV9 and TRBJ1-2; 11 nucleotides match TRBD1. The length of the CDR3 is 16 residues. J was trimmed by 3 bases and V by 0 bases; bases with no gene match: 4. Germline V gene data show CDR1 as SGDLS and CDR2 as YYNGEE. The CDR3 region has the DNA TGTGCCAGCAGCGTAGGGACAGGGGGCGCGGACTATGGCTACACCTTC. Translated, it gives CASSVGTGGADYGYTF.

The V and J genes are TRBV7-2 and TRBJ1-5; D is perhaps TRBD1 (5 bases). With 3 bases removed from V and 7 bases from J, the gap between germline ends came to 16 bases. The germline CDR1 and CDR2 sequences are SGHTA and FQGNSA. The CDR3 extends over 15 amino acids. Here the CDR3 DNA reads TGTGCCAGCAGCTTGGACGGGGGGATGTGGCAGCCCCAGCATTTT. This translates into CASSLDGGMWQPQHF.

The chain employs TRBV29-1 and TRBJ2-3; D is possibly TRBD1 (6 bases). Germline V gene sequence: CDR1 SQVTM, CDR2 ANQGSEA. V was trimmed by 1 base and J by 5 bases, leaving 13 bases between them. The CDR3 totals 14 residues. Written as DNA, the CDR3 is TGCAGCGTTGAAGGAGGACAGACGGGAGATACGCAGTATTTT. Residues: CSVEGGQTGDTQYF.

This rearrangement joins TRBV6-5 to TRBJ1-3, with a tentative D call TRBD1 (6 bases). Germline CDR1 reads MNHEY; CDR2 reads SVGAGI. V was cut by 7 bases and J by 0 bases, with 13 bases left in between. The CDR3 runs 15 residues. Here the CDR3 DNA reads TGTGCCAGCACCGAAACAGGGTCCTCTGGAAACACCATATATTTT. Translated, it gives CASTETGSSGNTIYF.

This sequence joins TRBV19 and TRBJ2-3; D is perhaps TRBD2 (7 bases). The CDR3 is 15 residues long. Germline CDR1 is LNHDA and CDR2 is SQIVND (reference sequence). The V end lost 5 bases, the J end lost 0 bases, and 12 bases lay between the germline ends. CDR3 in DNA: TGTGCCAGTAGTCGGCGGGGGCCTAGCACAGATACGCAGTATTTT. Its protein is CASSRRGPSTDTQYF.

CDR3 in amino acids: CASSISDRGGQYF. In DNA form, the CDR3 reads TGTGCCAGCAGCATATCGGACCGCGGAGGGCAGTACTTC. This chain uses TRBV21-1 with TRBJ2-7; the table names TRBD2, a call not compared with the DNA. TRBV21-1 is classified as a pseudogene. The CDR3 sequence is 13 residues long.

A single count supports this clone. The chain links TRBV9 to TRBJ1-1; tentatively, D is TRBD1 (5 bases). This CDR3 is built from 17 residues. Germline lookup yields CDR1 SGDLS and CDR2 YYNGEE. V was clipped by 0 bases and J by 0 bases, with 15 bases between them. The CDR3 reads CASSVGLSGHMNTEAFF. The CDR3 DNA reads TGTGCCAGCAGCGTAGGTTTAAGTGGACACATGAACACTGAAGCTTTCTTT.

The chain recombines TRBV3-1 (or the pseudogene TRBV3-2) with TRBJ2-3; 8 nucleotides match TRBD1. After removal of 4 bases from V and 2 bases from J, the junction contained 8 bases not matched to a gene. CDR1 and CDR2 from the germline V gene are LGHDT and YNNKEL (reference sequence). The CDR3 is 16 amino acids. The CDR3 reads CASSLRTGGITDTQYF. CDR3 in DNA: TGTGCCAGCAGCCTACGTACAGGGGGGATCACAGATACGCAGTATTTT.

This chain links TRBV7-9 with TRBJ2-3; perhaps TRBD1 as D (5 bases). The CDR3 runs 17 residues. From germline, CDR1 is SEHNR and CDR2 FQNEAQ (reference sequence). Trimming removed 1 base from V and 2 bases from J, with 16 bases in between. Written as DNA, the CDR3 is TGTGCCAGCAGCTTAGGCCCCAGGGTAACCTCCACAGATACGCAGTATTTT. Translating gives CASSLGPRVTSTDTQYF.

The chain uses TRBV7-9 and TRBJ2-3, with 11 bases lining up with TRBD2. CDR3 length: 19 amino acids. The V segment lost 1 base and the J segment 1 base; nucleotides outside the gene matches: 10. Germline V CDR1 and CDR2: SEHNR, FQNEAQ (reference sequence). The DNA of the CDR3 is TGTGCCAGCAGCTTAGGTGCTAGCGGGGGGCTTAGAGGCACAGATACGCAGTATTTT. Its protein product is CASSLGASGGLRGTDTQYF.

This clone was recorded once. This chain joins TRBV6-5 and TRBJ1-2; 9 bases line up with TRBD1. Per germline, CDR1 MNHEY and CDR2 SVGAGI. The CDR3 runs 14 residues. The V segment lost 5 bases and the J segment 5 bases; nucleotides outside the gene matches: 6. The CDR3 loop reads CASSNRGLGYGYTF. The CDR3 DNA sequence: TGTGCCAGCAGTAACAGGGGGCTGGGATATGGCTACACCTTC.

The chain couples TRBV2 to TRBJ1-1; D perhaps matches TRBD1 (6 bases). Germline V CDR1 and CDR2: SNHLY, FYNNEI. The CDR3 sequence is 13 residues long. Trimming took off 8 bases at V and 12 bases at J, with 22 bases between the two ends. The CDR3 is CASPNWDTGRTFF. The CDR3 DNA is TGTGCCAGCCCTAATTGGGACACGGGACGCACTTTCTTT.

The chain uses TRBV4-2 and TRBJ1-2; 10 positions agree with TRBD1. The germline gives CDR1 LGHNA, CDR2 YNFKEQ. The trim removed 4 bases at V and 3 bases at J, leaving 2 bases unmatched. The CDR3 spans 14 residues. CDR3 protein: CASSRTGGDYGYTF. CDR3 coding DNA: TGTGCCAGCAGCCGGACAGGGGGGGACTATGGCTACACCTTC.

The chain carries TRBV10-3 and TRBJ1-3, with D unresolved. This CDR3 has 12 residues. Between the trimmed V and J ends, which lost 3 bases and 6 bases, there was a span of 6 bases. Germline assignment: CDR1 ENHRY and CDR2 SYGVKD. Written as DNA, the CDR3 is TGTGCCATCAGTGACCAGGCAAACACCATATATTTT. It is translated as CAISDQANTIYF.

The J gene is TRBJ1-1, the V gene TRBV29-1; D is undetermined. V shed 7 bases and J shed 3 bases, with 12 bases lying between them. The CDR3 is made up of 12 amino acids. From germline, CDR1 is SQVTM and CDR2 ANQGSEA. In DNA form, the CDR3 reads TGCAGCGCGTCGGTCGGGTACACTGAAGCTTTCTTT. Its translation is CSASVGYTEAFF.

The genes are TRBV6-5 and TRBJ1-2, with TRBD1 matching over 9 bases. There are 16 residues in the CDR3. CDR1 is MNHEY and CDR2 is SVGAGI in the germline V gene. Germline trimming cut 4 bases from V and 3 bases from J; bases unmatched to any gene: 9. CDR3 coding DNA: TGTGCCAGCAGTTCCGGGACAGGGCAAGCGGACTATGGCTACACCTTC. Residues: CASSSGTGQADYGYTF.